The 12 T cell receptor beta chains presented below share a single source sample, sequenced in a study of T cell responses to AZD1222 COVID-19 vaccine. Sequencing used immunoSEQ multiplex PCR; TCRdb keeps in-frame clones, though not all of them. This sample carries about 180,000 clones, about 90% of them seen once, and the ten largest clones take around 1.8%. The material was peripheral blood, obtained on day 0 of AZD1222 vaccination. These receptors all come from an adult in good health.

The chain carries TRBV12-3 or TRBV12-4 and TRBJ2-2; no reliable D call. This CDR3 has 11 amino acids. V lost 4 bases to trimming and J lost 7 bases, with 4 bases between them. Here the CDR3 DNA reads TGTGCCAGCAGTTCGGGCGGGGAGCTGTTTTTT. Encoded protein: CASSSGGELFF.

This clone was counted between two and nine times. The chain joins TRBV11-2 to TRBJ1-2, with TRBD1 matching 7 bases. The CDR3 is 14 amino acids. The junction had 8 bases not matched to a gene; V was cut back by 5 bases and J by 5 bases. Germline lookup yields CDR1 SGHAT and CDR2 FQNNGV. The CDR3: CASSPQTGTYGYTF. CDR3 sequence (DNA): TGTGCCAGCAGCCCCCAGACAGGGACTTATGGCTACACCTTC.

This chain joins TRBV10-1 and TRBJ1-1; TRBD1 might be the D (5 bases). Germline CDR1 and CDR2: WNHNN and SYGVQD (reference sequence). Trimming removed 6 bases from V and 4 bases from J, with 12 bases in between. The CDR3 totals 13 residues. The CDR3 here is CASSRAGGTEAFF. In DNA, the CDR3 is TGCGCCAGCAGCCGCGCGGGGGGCACTGAAGCTTTCTTT.

This chain links TRBV2 with TRBJ1-6, with TRBD1 identical over 11 bases. Per the germline V gene, CDR1 is SNHLY and CDR2 is FYNNEI. This CDR3 contains 15 residues. J lost 8 bases, V lost 1 base, and 1 base had no gene match. The CDR3 loop is CASSEGTGGDSPLHF. CDR3 DNA: TGTGCCAGCAGTGAAGGGACAGGGGGCGATTCACCCCTCCACTTT.

The rearrangement links TRBV19 to TRBJ2-7; the match to TRBD1 covers 7 bases. Germline values: CDR1 LNHDA, CDR2 SQIVND (reference sequence). Trimming removed 1 base from V and 5 bases from J; junction bases left unmatched: 2. The CDR3 has 13 amino acids. CDR3 in DNA: TGTGCCAGTAGTATAGCAGGGGGTGACGAGCAGTACTTC. Protein product: CASSIAGGDEQYF.

The rearrangement joins TRBV5-1 to TRBJ2-1, with TRBD2 identical over 7 bases. Looked up from germline, CDR1 is SGHRS and CDR2 is YFSETQ. The junction had 9 bases not matched to a gene; V was cut back by 3 bases and J by 6 bases. The CDR3 covers 15 residues. In DNA, the CDR3 is TGCGCCAGCAGCTCGACAAGCGGGGTATTCAATGAGCAGTTCTTC. Translated: CASSSTSGVFNEQFF.

The chain links TRBV5-5 to TRBJ1-2, with D unclear. The germline V gene has CDR1 SGHKS and CDR2 YYEKEE (reference sequence). The CDR3 consists of 13 residues. The germline V and J ends were trimmed by 2 bases and 5 bases, with 10 bases remaining between them. The CDR3 here is CASSFKEGYGYTF. DNA for the CDR3: TGTGCCAGCAGCTTTAAGGAGGGTTATGGCTACACCTTC.

This sequence joins TRBV28 and TRBJ2-2; no definite D call. Trimming cost V 4 bases and J 6 bases, with 15 bases left between them. This CDR3 has 15 amino acids. Looked up from germline, CDR1 is MDHEN and CDR2 is SYDVKM. This CDR3 reads CASSSAHKHSGELFF. As DNA, the CDR3 is TGTGCCAGCAGTTCCGCTCATAAGCACTCCGGGGAGCTGTTTTTT.

CDR3 nucleotides: TGTGCCAGCAGCCAACAGACAGGGGGTGAAAAACTGTTTTTT. Protein sequence: CASSQQTGGEKLFF. The chain uses TRBV7-2 and TRBJ1-4; TRBD1 matches at 9 bases. The germline CDR1 and CDR2 sequences are SGHTA and FQGNSA. The trim removed 5 bases at V and 7 bases at J, leaving 5 bases unmatched. The CDR3 has 14 residues.

This chain uses TRBV12-5 with TRBJ2-2, with TRBD2 matching 13 bases. Germline V gene lookup returns CDR1 LGHNT and CDR2 FRNRAP. The CDR3 is 18 residues long. J gave up 4 bases and V 3 bases, and 8 bases lay outside the gene matches. The CDR3 here is CASGFGLAGAPVTGELFF. Written as DNA, the CDR3 is TGTGCTAGTGGTTTCGGACTAGCGGGAGCTCCGGTCACCGGGGAGCTGTTTTTT.

This clone was counted once. The chain links TRBV5-5 to TRBJ2-1, with D tentatively TRBD2 (5 bases). Germline V lookup: CDR1 SGHKS, CDR2 YYEKEE (reference sequence). The V gene lost 4 bases and the J gene lost 5 bases, with 22 bases spanning the gap. The CDR3 is 17 residues long. The DNA of the CDR3 is TGTGCCAGCAGCGCCAGCCTTAGCAGCGGCGCGGACAATGAGCAGTTCTTC. It translates to CASSASLSSGADNEQFF. Supplemented by reference TRBV5-5 and TRBJ2-1, the full variable domain reads DAGVTQSPTHLIKTRGQQVTLRCSPISGHKSVSWYQQVLGQGPQFIFQYYEKEERGRGNFPDRFSARQFPNYSSELNVNALLLGDSALYLCASSASLSSGADNEQFFGPGTRLTVL.

The gene calls are TRBV19 and TRBJ2-7; D may be TRBD1 (6 bases). The CDR3 is made up of 14 amino acids. The germline V gene encodes CDR1 LNHDA and CDR2 SQIVND (reference sequence). The V and J ends lost 6 bases and 2 bases respectively, with 14 bases between them. The CDR3 nucleotides read TGTGCCAGTAGCTCTCTCGGACAGCCCTACGAGCAGTACTTC. This gives the protein CASSSLGQPYEQYF. The entire variable domain, with the rest obtained from reference TRBV19 and TRBJ2-7, is as follows: DGGITQSPKYLFRKEGQNVTLSCEQNLNHDAMYWYRQDPGQGLRLIYYSQIVNDFQKGDIAEGYSVSREKKESFPLTVTSAQKNPTAFYLCASSSLGQPYEQYFGPGTRLTVT.